The next 15 T cell receptor beta chains were all read from a single sample in a study of T cells after yellow fever vaccination. A single record per CDR3 protein comes from TCRdb applying MiXCR to the 5' RACE reads. Of tens of thousands of distinct CDR3 sequences in the sample, around 6.7% were seen once. The starting material was PBMCs, either bulk or a sorted T-cell subset (CD4+, CD8+, memory, or dextramer-sorted; not recorded which), obtained on the day of the first yellow fever vaccination. These receptors all stem from a man younger than 35 who received the YFV17D yellow fever vaccine.

The chain employs TRBV18 and TRBJ2-6; 7 bases are shared with TRBD2. The germline V gene encodes CDR1 KGHSH and CDR2 LQKENI. The length of the CDR3 is 17 residues. V gave up 2 bases and J gave up 2 bases; unmatched junction bases: 6. This CDR3 reads CASSPVLRGAGANVLTF. The CDR3 nucleotides are TGTGCCAGCTCACCAGTGTTACGGGGGGCTGGGGCCAACGTCCTGACTTTC. The full variable domain, completed using reference TRBV18 and TRBJ2-6, is NAGVMQNPRHLVRRRGQEARLRCSPMKGHSHVYWYRQLPEEGLKFMVYLQKENIIDESGMPKERFSAEFPKEGPSILRIQQVVRGDSAAYFCASSPVLRGAGANVLTFGAGSRLTVL.

The table lists this clonotype with a few counts. V is TRBV7-2 and J is TRBJ2-1; D tentatively reads TRBD1 or TRBD2 (5 bases each). This CDR3 is 11 amino acids long. Germline V gives CDR1 SGHTA, CDR2 FQGNSA. V lost 2 bases to trimming and J lost 10 bases, with 6 bases between them. For the CDR3, the DNA is TGTGCCAGCAGCTTATGGGGGGAGCAGTTCTTC. Its translation: CASSLWGEQFF.

This clonotype was seen many times. This rearrangement joins TRBV6-1 to TRBJ1-5, with D perhaps matching TRBD1 (5 bases). This CDR3 has 15 amino acids. Germline V gene sequence: CDR1 MNHNS, CDR2 SASEGT. V gave up 7 bases and J gave up 6 bases, with 19 bases separating them. The DNA for the CDR3 is TGTGCCAGCACTAATAGGGACGGGGGTAGTCAGCCCCAGCATTTT. This sequence encodes CASTNRDGGSQPQHF.

This clonotype was observed many times. The chain joins TRBV5-1 to TRBJ1-1, with 8 bases lining up with TRBD1. The CDR3 totals 14 residues. Trimming cost V 1 base and J 4 bases; bases outside gene matches: 3. The germline V gene encodes CDR1 SGHRS and CDR2 YFSETQ. In DNA, the CDR3 is TGCGCCAGCAGCTTGAGTCAGGGGGCCACTGAAGCTTTCTTT. Amino acids: CASSLSQGATEAFF.

This clonotype was picked up many times. The chain is built from TRBV5-1 and TRBJ2-5, with D unclear. The V gene's germline CDR1 is SGHRS and CDR2 YFSETQ. This CDR3 is 14 amino acids long. Trimming took 0 bases from V and 1 from J, leaving 7 bases between them. Written as DNA, the CDR3 is TGCGCCAGCAGCTTGGGACCCACCCAAGAGACCCAGTACTTC. Amino acid sequence: CASSLGPTQETQYF.

This clonotype was detected ten times or more. CDR3 coding DNA: TGCAGTGCTAGATTGGGGGACGGGGAAAAACTGTTTTTT. Protein: CSARLGDGEKLFF. The chain employs TRBV20-1 and TRBJ1-4; D may be TRBD1 (5 bases). Trimming removed 2 bases from V and 8 bases from J, with 12 bases in between. This CDR3 comprises 13 residues. Germline CDR1 and CDR2: DFQATT and SNEGSKA (reference sequence).

This chain connects TRBV12-3 or TRBV12-4 to TRBJ1-4; no firm D call. The germline V and J ends were trimmed by 4 bases and 8 bases, with 17 bases remaining between them. This CDR3 has 15 residues. In nucleotides, the CDR3 is TGTGCCAGCAGTTCCCTTCACAGAAAGAGGGAAAAACTGTTTTTT. Translation: CASSSLHRKREKLFF.

This clonotype came up many times. The rearrangement joins TRBV5-1 to TRBJ2-3; D assignment may be TRBD1 or TRBD2 (5 bases each). V lost 5 bases, J lost 0 bases, and 10 bases lay in between. The germline gives CDR1 SGHRS, CDR2 YFSETQ. CDR3 length: 14 residues. CDR3 protein: CASRPGTSTDTQYF. Here the CDR3 DNA reads TGCGCCAGCAGACCCGGGACCAGCACAGATACGCAGTATTTT.

Ten or more counts support this clonotype. The genes are TRBV7-9 and TRBJ1-2; TRBD1 matches 10 bases. The V segment lost 5 bases and the J segment 6 bases; nucleotides outside the gene matches: 6. CDR3 length equals 14 residues. Per the germline V gene, CDR1 is SEHNR and CDR2 is FQNEAQ (reference sequence). CDR3 sequence (DNA): TGTGCCAGCAGCAGGGGGACAGGGGATAATGGCTACACCTTC. Its protein product is CASSRGTGDNGYTF.

The chain joins TRBV5-4 to TRBJ1-4; TRBD1 matches at 7 bases. CDR1 and CDR2 (germline): SGHNT, YYREEE (reference sequence). The V gene end was trimmed by 4 bases and the J gene end by 11 bases; junction bases not matched to a gene: 11. This CDR3 has 14 amino acids. Here the CDR3 reads CASSIGTETGKLFF. The CDR3 nucleotides are TGTGCCAGCAGCATCGGGACAGAGACAGGTAAACTGTTTTTT.

At least ten counts were recorded for this clonotype. The chain carries TRBV15 and TRBJ1-4; 8 bases match TRBD1. From germline, CDR1 is LNHNV and CDR2 YYDKDF (reference sequence). The V segment lost 3 bases and the J segment 8 bases; nucleotides outside the gene matches: 8. CDR3 length equals 15 residues. The CDR3 coding sequence is TGTGCCACCAGCAGGGCCTCAGGGGGCAAAGAAAAACTGTTTTTT. Residues: CATSRASGGKEKLFF.

This clonotype was found a few times. The chain uses TRBV2 and TRBJ2-1; D is perhaps TRBD1 or TRBD2 (5 bases each). Trimming removed 11 bases at V and 1 base at J, with 6 bases between. Germline values: CDR1 SNHLY, CDR2 FYNNEI. This CDR3 has 11 amino acids. The CDR3 nucleotides are TGTGCCGGGGGTTCCTACAATGAGCAGTTCTTC. Protein sequence: CAGGSYNEQFF. The full variable domain, rest sourced from reference TRBV2 and TRBJ2-1, is EPEVTQTPSHQVTQMGQEVILRCVPISNHLYFYWYRQILGQKVEFLVSFYNNEISEKSEIFDDQFSVERPDGSNFTLKIRSTKLEDSAMYFCAGGSYNEQFFGPGTRLTVL.

This clonotype was recorded at least ten times. The genes are TRBV4-3 and TRBJ2-1; D unresolved. V lost 1 base, J lost 8 bases, and 12 bases lay in between. Per germline, CDR1 LGHNA and CDR2 YSLEER. The CDR3 consists of 14 residues. For the CDR3, the DNA is TGCGCCAGCAGCCAAGGGAGACGTAGGGATGAGCAGTTCTTC. Amino acid sequence: CASSQGRRRDEQFF.

With respect to this clonotype: A much larger clone lies one base from this, so it may be a read error. The chain links TRBV20-1 to TRBJ1-1, with D tentatively TRBD1 (5 bases). The CDR3 consists of 12 residues. V lost 5 bases to trimming and J lost 4 bases, with 11 bases between them. Germline lookup yields CDR1 DFQATT and CDR2 SNEGSKA (reference sequence). Here the CDR3 DNA reads TGCAGTGCTTTGGGGCCTACCACTGAAGCTTTCTTT. The encoded protein is CSALGPTTEAFF.

The table lists this clonotype with many counts. The chain employs TRBV4-1 and TRBJ1-1; no definite D call. The germline V gene has CDR1 MGHRA and CDR2 YSYEKL. The CDR3 is 15 residues long. V was pared by 0 bases and J by 5 bases, with 13 bases between. The CDR3 is CASSQEQWGGTEAFF. For the CDR3, the DNA is TGCGCCAGCAGCCAAGAGCAGTGGGGAGGGACTGAAGCTTTCTTT.